This T cell receptor (beta chain) was captured in a study of CD8+CD57+ T cells in acquired aplastic anemia listed by TCRdb under 2018. The study in broad terms: Extracted DNA from sorted CD4+ and CD8+ cells averaged approximately 3 ug, ranging from about 0.19 to 30 ug. An average of about 10 million reads for CD4+ cells and roughly 11 million reads for CD8+ cells was obtained from healthy donor samples.

In the study, sorted CD4+ and CD8+ blood T cells from patients with severe aplastic anemia and from healthy subjects underwent deep sequencing of TCR repertoires. Ficoll-Paque density gradient centrifugation was used to isolate peripheral blood mononuclear cells. Before DNA extraction, CD4+ and CD8+ T cells were sorted with FACS or magnetic beads. Genomic DNA served as template for TCR beta VDJ combination and CDR3 sequence profiling. TCR repertoire sequencing was run on an Illumina HiSeq 2000. Per the authors' processing: TRBV/TRBJ rearrangement plots, CDR3 size and DJ length profiles, and Simpson's diversity index were used to evaluate the repertoires. The immunodominant clone was defined as the most abundant DNA sequence in deep sequencing data. CDR3 amino acid sequences were checked for sharing between subjects and were compared against published repertoires and the VDJdb database. Using fastp trimming at Q25 and MiXCR clonotype assembly, TCRdb reanalyzed the public sequencing data and kept in-frame beta chains. Entries are consolidated by CDR3 protein sequence, retaining the most common genes and DNA. The V and J calls come from TCRdb's annotation, not from the publication. The sample has 190,000 or so distinct CDR3 sequences on record, 61% of them singletons. The top ten clones comprise 25% to 30% of the sample.

Summary of the overall study and its limitations: No significant difference in CD8+ Simpson's diversity was found between patients and healthy controls (P=0.060). Approximately 31 CD8+ CDR3 sequences were found in both patients and controls but appeared to be highly expressed in patients and within the immunodominant clones of the patients.

Concerning this clonotype: What antigen it recognizes has not been identified. Base quality data are lacking; no much larger clone is found one base away.

Sequenced: sorted CD4+, CD8+, or CD8+CD57+ T cells (not recorded which) from PBMCs. This receptor was identified in a human donor in good health.

The CDR3 is CASSLSPPVRGYWDEQYF. The DNA sequence is given as TGTGCCAGCAGCCTTAGCCCTCCTGTAAGGGGATATTGGGACGAGCAGTACTTC. Rearrangement joined TRBV7-2 to TRBJ2-7; TRBD1 could be the D gene, as 5 bases match. CDR1 and CDR2 are drawn from the germline V gene: SGHTA, FQGNSA. Cut back by 5 bases and 5 bases, the V and J ends lie 28 bases apart. The CDR3 has 18 amino acids, counting the end cysteine and phenylalanine. This entry keeps only the CDR3 DNA: 54 bases, framed from base 1.